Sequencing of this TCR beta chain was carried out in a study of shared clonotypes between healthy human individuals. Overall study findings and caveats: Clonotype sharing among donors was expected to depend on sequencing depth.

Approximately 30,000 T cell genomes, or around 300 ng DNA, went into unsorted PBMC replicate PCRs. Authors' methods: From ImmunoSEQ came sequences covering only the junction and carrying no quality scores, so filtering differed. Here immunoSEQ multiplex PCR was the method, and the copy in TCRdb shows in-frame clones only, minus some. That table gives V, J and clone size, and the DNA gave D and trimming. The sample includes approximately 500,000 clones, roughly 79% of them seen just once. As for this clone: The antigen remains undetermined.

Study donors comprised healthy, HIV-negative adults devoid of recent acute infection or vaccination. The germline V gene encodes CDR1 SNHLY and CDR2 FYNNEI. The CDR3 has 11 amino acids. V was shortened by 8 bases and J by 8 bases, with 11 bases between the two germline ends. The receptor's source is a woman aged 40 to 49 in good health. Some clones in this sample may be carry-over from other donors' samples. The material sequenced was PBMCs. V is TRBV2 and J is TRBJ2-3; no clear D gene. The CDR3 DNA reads TGTGCCAGCGCGGACCCAGGTACGCAGTATTTT. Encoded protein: CASADPGTQYF.